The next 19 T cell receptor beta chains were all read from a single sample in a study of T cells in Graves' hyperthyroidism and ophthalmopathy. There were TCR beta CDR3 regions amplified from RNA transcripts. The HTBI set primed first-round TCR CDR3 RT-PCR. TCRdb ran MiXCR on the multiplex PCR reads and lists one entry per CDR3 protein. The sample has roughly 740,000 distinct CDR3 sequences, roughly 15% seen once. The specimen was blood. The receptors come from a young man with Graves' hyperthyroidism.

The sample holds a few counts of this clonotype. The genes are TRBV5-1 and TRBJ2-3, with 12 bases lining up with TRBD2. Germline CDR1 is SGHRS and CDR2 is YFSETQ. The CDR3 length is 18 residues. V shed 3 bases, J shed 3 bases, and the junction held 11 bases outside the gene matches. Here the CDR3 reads CASSYFPRTSGATDTQYF. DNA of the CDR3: TGCGCCAGCAGCTATTTCCCCCGGACTAGCGGGGCGACAGATACGCAGTATTTT.

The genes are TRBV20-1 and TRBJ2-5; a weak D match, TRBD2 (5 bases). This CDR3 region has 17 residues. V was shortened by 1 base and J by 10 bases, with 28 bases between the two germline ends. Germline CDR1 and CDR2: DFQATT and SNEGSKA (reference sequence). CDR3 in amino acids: CSARVWRPYNLGRNQYF. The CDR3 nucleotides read TGCAGTGCTAGAGTCTGGAGGCCGTATAATCTGGGTAGAAACCAGTACTTC.

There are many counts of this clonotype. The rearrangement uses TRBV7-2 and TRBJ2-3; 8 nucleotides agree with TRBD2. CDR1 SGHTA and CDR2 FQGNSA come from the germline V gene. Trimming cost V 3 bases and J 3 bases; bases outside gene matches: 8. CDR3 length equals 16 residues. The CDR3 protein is CASSFLAGAGTDTQYF. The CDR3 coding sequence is TGTGCCAGCAGCTTCCTAGCGGGCGCCGGGACAGATACGCAGTATTTT.

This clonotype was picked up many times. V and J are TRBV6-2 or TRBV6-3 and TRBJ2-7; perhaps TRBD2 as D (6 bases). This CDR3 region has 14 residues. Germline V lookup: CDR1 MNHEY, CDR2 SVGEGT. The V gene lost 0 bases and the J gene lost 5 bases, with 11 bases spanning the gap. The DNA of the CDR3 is TGTGCCAGCAGTTACTCCGGGGGTGCCGACGAGCAGTACTTC. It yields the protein CASSYSGGADEQYF.

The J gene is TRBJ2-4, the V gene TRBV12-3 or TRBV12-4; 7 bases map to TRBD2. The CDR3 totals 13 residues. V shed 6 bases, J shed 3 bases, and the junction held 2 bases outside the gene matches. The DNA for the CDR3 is TGTGCCAGCAGAGGACTAGGCAAAAACATTCAGTACTTC. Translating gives CASRGLGKNIQYF.

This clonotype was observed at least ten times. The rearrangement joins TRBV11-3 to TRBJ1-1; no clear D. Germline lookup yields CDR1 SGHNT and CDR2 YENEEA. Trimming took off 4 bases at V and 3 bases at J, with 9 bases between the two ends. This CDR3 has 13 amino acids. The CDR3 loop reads CASSSRRDTEAFF. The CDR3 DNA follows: TGTGCCAGCAGCTCACGACGGGACACTGAAGCTTTCTTT.

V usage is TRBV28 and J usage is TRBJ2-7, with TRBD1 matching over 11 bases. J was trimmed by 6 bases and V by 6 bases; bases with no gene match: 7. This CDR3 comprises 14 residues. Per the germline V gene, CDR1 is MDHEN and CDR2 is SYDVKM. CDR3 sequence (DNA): TGTGCCAGCAGCCTGGACAGGGGGCTAAGCGAGCAGTACTTC. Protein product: CASSLDRGLSEQYF.

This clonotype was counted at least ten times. CDR3: CASRRYTYEQYF. In DNA, the CDR3 is TGTGCCAGCAGGCGGTACACCTACGAGCAGTACTTC. This rearrangement joins TRBV6-2 or TRBV6-3 to TRBJ2-7; D is unresolved. Germline CDR1 and CDR2: MNHEY and SVGEGT. The CDR3 sequence is 12 residues long. Trimming took 6 bases from V and 2 from J, leaving 8 bases between them.

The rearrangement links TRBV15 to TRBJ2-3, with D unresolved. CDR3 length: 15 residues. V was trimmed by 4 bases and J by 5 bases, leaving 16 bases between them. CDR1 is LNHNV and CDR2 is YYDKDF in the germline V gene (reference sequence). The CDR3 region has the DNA TGTGCCACCAGCATGGGCGATACAGTTGGAGATACGCAGTATTTT. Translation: CATSMGDTVGDTQYF.

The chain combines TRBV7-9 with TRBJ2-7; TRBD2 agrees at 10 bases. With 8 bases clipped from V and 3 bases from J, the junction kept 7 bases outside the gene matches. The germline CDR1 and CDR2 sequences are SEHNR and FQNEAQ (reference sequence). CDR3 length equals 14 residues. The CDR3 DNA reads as TGTGCCAGCGGGGAGCGGGAGGGCCACTACGAGCAGTACTTC. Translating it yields CASGEREGHYEQYF.

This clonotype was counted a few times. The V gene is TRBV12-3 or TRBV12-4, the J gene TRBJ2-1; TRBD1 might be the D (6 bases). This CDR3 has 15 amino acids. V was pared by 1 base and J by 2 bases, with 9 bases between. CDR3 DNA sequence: TGTGCCAGCAGTTTAGACAGGGCCCCCTACAATGAGCAGTTCTTC. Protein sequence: CASSLDRAPYNEQFF.

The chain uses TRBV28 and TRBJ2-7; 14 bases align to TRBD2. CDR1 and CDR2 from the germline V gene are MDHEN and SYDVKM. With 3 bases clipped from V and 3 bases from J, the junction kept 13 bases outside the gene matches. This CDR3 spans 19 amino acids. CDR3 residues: CASSFPIKGTSGRNYEQYF. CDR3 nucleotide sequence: TGTGCCAGCAGTTTCCCAATTAAGGGGACTAGCGGGAGAAACTACGAGCAGTACTTC.

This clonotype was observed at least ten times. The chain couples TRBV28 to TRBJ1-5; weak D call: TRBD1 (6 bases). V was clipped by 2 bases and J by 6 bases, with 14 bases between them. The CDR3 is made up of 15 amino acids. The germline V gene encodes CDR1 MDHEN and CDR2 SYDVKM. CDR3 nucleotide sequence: TGTGCCAGCAGTTTAAGGTCCCCCAGGGGTCAGCCCCAGCATTTT. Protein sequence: CASSLRSPRGQPQHF.

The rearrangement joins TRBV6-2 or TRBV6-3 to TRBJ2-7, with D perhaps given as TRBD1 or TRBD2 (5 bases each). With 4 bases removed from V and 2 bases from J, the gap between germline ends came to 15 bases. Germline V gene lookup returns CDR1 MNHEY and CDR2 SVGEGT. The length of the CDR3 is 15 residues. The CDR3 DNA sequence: TGTGCCAGCAGTTTGCGGGTTTTGGGGGCCTACGAGCAGTACTTC. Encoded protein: CASSLRVLGAYEQYF.

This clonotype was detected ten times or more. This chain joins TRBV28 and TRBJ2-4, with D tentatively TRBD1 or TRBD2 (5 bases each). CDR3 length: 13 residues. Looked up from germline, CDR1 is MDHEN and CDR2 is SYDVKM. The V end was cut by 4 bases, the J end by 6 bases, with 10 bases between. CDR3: CASSSPGRNIQYF. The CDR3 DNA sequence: TGTGCCAGCAGTTCCCCAGGGAGAAACATTCAGTACTTC.

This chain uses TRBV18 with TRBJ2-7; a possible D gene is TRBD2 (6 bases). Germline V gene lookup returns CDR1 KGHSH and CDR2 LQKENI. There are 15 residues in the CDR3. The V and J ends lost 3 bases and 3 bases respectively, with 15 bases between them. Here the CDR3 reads CASSPGGAELYEQYF. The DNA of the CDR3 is TGTGCCAGCTCACCCGGGGGAGCGGAGCTCTACGAGCAGTACTTC.

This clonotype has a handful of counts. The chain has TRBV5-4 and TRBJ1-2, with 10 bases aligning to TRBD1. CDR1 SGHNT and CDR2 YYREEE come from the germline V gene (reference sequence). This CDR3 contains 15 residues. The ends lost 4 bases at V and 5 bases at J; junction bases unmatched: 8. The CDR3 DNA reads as TGTGCCAGCAGCCTAAACGGACAGGGGGTATATGGCTACACCTTC. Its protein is CASSLNGQGVYGYTF.

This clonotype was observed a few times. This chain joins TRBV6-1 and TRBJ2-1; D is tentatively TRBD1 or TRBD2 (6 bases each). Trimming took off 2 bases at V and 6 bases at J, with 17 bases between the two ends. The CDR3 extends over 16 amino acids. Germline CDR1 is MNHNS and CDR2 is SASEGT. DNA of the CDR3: TGTGCCAGCAGTGAAATGGTAGGAGGGGGACCCAATGAGCAGTTCTTC. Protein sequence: CASSEMVGGGPNEQFF.

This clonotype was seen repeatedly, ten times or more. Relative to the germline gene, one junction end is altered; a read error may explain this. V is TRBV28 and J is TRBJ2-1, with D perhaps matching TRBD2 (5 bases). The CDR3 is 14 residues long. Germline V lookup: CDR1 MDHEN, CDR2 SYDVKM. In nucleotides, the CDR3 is TGTGCCAGCAGGAAAGATACAGACTACAATGGGCAGTTCTTC. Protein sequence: CASRKDTDYNGQFF.